The 2 T cell receptor beta chains listed next were all sequenced from one sample in a study of vaccination effects on CD4 cells after COVID-19. Produced via immunoSEQ multiplex PCR; TCRdb's table is partial and in-frame only. The sample includes more than 20,000 clones, more than 60% seen only once; the top ten take approximately 35%. Antigen-specific CD4+ T cell clonotypes were called by their expansion after viral peptide-pool culture in ViraFEST. It was after around eleven days of culture that CD4+ T cells were isolated. The person had PCR-confirmed SARS-CoV-2 infection between March and December 2020. Their target antigens are unknown. The source was CD4+ T cells from PBMCs cultured with a peptide pool, collected before COVID-19 vaccination. The source is a human donor who had a prior SARS-CoV-2 infection.

This chain's CDR3 is CASSRGFSEKLFF. The CDR3 nucleotides read TGTGCCAGCAGCAGGGGTTTCAGTGAAAAACTGTTTTTT. This chain uses TRBV7-2 with TRBJ1-4; perhaps TRBD1 as D (5 bases). Trimming shortened V by 5 bases and J by 7 bases, and 11 bases separated the two germline ends. The CDR3 length is 13 residues. Germline CDR1 is SGHTA and CDR2 is FQGNSA. Based on the CDR3 plus reference TRBV7-2 and TRBJ1-4, the full variable domain is GAGVSQSPSNKVTEKGKDVELRCDPISGHTALYWYRQSLGQGLEFLIYFQGNSAPDKSGLPSDRFSAERTGGSVSTLTIQRTQQEDSAVYLCASSRGFSEKLFFGSGTQLSVL.

The chain uses TRBV5-5 and TRBJ2-5; 12 bases align to TRBD2. In germline, CDR1 is SGHKS, CDR2 YYEKEE (reference sequence). The CDR3 is made up of 18 amino acids. The J segment lost 2 bases and the V segment lost 1 base, leaving 9 bases of the junction unmatched. The CDR3 protein is CASSLRGGGLAGQETQYF. For the CDR3, the DNA is TGTGCCAGCAGCTTGCGCGGGGGCGGACTAGCGGGGCAAGAGACCCAGTACTTC.